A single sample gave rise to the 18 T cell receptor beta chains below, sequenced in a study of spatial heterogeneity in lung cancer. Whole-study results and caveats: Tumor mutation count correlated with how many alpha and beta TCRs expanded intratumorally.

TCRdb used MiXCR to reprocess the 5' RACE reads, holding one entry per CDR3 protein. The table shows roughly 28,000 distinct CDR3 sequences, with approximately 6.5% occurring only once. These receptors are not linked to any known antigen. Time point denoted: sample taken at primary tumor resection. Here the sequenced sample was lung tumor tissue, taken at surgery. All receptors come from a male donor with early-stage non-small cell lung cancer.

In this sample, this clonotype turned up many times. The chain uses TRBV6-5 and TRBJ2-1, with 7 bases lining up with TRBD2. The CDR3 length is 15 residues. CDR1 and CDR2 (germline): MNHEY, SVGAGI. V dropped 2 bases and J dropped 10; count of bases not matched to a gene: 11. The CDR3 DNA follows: TGTGCCAGCAGTTACCGGGGAGCGGGGCTCGAAGAGCAGTTCTTC. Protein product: CASSYRGAGLEEQFF.

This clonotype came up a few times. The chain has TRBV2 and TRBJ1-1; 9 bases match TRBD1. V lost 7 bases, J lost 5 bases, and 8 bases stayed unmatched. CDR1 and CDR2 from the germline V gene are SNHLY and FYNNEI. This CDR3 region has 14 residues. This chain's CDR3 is CASNLDGQGTEAFF. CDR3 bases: TGTGCCAGCAACCTTGACGGACAGGGGACTGAAGCTTTCTTT.

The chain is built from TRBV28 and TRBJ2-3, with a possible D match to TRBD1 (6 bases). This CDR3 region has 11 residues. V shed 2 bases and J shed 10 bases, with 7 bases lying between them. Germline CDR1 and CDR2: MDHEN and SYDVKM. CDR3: CASSLNRAQYF. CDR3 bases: TGTGCCAGCAGTTTAAACAGGGCGCAGTATTTT.

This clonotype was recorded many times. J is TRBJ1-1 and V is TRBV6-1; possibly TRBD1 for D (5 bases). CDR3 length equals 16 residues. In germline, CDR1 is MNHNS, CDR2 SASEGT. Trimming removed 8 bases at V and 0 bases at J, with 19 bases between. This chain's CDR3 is CASVRDRQMMNTEAFF. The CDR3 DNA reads TGTGCCAGCGTCCGGGACCGCCAAATGATGAACACTGAAGCTTTCTTT.

The CDR3 sequence: CASSRTGSTHRNYGYTF. The CDR3 bases are TGTGCCAGTAGTAGGACAGGGTCCACTCACAGGAACTATGGCTACACCTTC. The chain uses TRBV19 and TRBJ1-2; 8 bases fit TRBD1. The CDR3 consists of 17 residues. V was clipped by 4 bases and J by 2 bases; unmatched bases: 12. CDR1 and CDR2 (germline): LNHDA, SQIVND (reference sequence).

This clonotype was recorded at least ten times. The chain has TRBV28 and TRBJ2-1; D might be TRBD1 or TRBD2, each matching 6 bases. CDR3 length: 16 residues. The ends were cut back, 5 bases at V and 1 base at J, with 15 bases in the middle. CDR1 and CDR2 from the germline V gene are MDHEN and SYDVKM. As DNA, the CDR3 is TGTGCCAGCAGTACCGTTCGGGGGCCTTCCTACAATGAGCAGTTCTTC. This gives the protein CASSTVRGPSYNEQFF.

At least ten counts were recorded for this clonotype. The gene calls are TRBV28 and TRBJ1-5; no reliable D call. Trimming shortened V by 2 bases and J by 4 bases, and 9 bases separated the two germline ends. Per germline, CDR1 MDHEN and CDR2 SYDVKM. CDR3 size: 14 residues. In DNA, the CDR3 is TGTGCCAGCAGTTTAACGCGGAGGAATCAGCCCCAGCATTTT. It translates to CASSLTRRNQPQHF. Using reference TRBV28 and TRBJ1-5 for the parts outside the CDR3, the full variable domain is DVKVTQSSRYLVKRTGEKVFLECVQDMDHENMFWYRQDPGLGLRLIYFSYDVKMKEKGDIPEGYSVSREKKERFSLILESASTNQTSMYLCASSLTRRNQPQHFGDGTRLSIL.

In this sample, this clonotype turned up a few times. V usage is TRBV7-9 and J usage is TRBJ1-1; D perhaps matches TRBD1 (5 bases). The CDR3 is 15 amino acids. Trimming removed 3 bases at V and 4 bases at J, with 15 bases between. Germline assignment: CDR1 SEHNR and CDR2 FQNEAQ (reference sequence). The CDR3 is CASSLQGPGGTEAFF. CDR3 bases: TGTGCCAGCAGCTTGCAGGGCCCCGGGGGCACTGAAGCTTTCTTT.

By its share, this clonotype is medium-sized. The CDR3 DNA reads as TGCAGTGCTAGTACTAGCGGGGAAAGCACAGATACGCAGTATTTT. Encoded protein: CSASTSGESTDTQYF. The rearrangement joins TRBV20-1 to TRBJ2-3, with 10 bases matching TRBD2. Germline V gives CDR1 DFQATT, CDR2 SNEGSKA (reference sequence). CDR3 size: 15 residues. With 3 bases clipped from V and 0 bases from J, the junction kept 3 bases outside the gene matches.

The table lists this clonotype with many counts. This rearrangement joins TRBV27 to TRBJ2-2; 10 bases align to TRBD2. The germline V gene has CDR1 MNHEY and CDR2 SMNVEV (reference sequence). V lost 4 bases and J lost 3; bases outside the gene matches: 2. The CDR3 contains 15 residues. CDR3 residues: CASSSLAGDTGELFF. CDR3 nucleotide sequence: TGTGCCAGCAGTTCCCTAGCGGGGGACACCGGGGAGCTGTTTTTT.

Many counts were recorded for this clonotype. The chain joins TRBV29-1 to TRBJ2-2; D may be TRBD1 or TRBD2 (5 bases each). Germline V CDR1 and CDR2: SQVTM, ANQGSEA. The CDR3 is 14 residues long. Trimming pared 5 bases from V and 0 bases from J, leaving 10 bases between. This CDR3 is CSVRGTANTGELFF. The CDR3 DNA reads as TGCAGCGTTCGGGGCACCGCGAACACCGGGGAGCTGTTTTTT.

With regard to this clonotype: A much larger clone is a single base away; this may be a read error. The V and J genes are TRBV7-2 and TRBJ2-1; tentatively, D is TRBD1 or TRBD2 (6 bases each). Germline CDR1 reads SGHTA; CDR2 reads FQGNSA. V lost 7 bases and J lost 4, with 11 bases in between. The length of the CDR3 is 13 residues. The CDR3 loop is CASKGGRYNEQFF. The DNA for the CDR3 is TGTGCCAGCAAGGGGGGCCGATACAATGAGCAGTTCTTC.

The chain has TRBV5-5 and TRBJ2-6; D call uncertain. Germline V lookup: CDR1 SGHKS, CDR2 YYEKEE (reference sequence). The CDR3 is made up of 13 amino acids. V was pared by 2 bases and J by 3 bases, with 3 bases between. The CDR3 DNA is TGTGCCAGCAGCTTAAGTGGGGCCAACGTCCTGACTTTC. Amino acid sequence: CASSLSGANVLTF.

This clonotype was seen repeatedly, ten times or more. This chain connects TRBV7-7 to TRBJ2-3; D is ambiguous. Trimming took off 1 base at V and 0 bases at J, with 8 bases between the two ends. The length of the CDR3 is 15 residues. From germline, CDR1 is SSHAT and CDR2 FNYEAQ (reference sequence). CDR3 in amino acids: CASSLGPSSTDTQYF. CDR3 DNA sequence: TGTGCCAGCAGCTTAGGCCCCTCTAGCACAGATACGCAGTATTTT.

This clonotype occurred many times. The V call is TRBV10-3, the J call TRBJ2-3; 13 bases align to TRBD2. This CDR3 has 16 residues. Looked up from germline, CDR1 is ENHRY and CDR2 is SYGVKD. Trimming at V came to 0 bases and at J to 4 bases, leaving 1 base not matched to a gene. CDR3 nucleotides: TGTGCCATCAGTGAGTCCACTAGCGGGGGGGCAGATACGCAGTATTTT. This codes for CAISESTSGGADTQYF.

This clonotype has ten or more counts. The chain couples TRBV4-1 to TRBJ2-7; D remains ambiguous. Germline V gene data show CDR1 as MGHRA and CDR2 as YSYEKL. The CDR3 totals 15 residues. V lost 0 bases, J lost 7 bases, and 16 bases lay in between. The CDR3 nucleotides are TGCGCCAGCAGCCAAGAGCCAACGGCACACCGAGAGCAGTACTTC. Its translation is CASSQEPTAHREQYF.

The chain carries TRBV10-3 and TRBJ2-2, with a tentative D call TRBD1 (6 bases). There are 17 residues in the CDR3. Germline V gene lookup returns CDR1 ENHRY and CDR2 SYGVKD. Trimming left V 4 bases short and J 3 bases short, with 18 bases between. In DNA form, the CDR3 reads TGTGCCATCAGTGGAGTCTCAGGGACATCCGACACCGGGGAGCTGTTTTTT. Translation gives CAISGVSGTSDTGELFF.

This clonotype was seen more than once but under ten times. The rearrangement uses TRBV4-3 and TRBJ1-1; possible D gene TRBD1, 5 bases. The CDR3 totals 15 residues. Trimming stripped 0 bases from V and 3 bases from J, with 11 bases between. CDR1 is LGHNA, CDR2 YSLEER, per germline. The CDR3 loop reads CASSQEGRGDTEAFF. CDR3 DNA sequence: TGCGCCAGCAGCCAAGAAGGAAGAGGGGACACTGAAGCTTTCTTT.